The 29 T cell receptor beta chains below were found in one sample sequenced in a study of beta chain features in type 1 diabetes. Sequencing targeted expressed TCRB transcripts, as all isolated RNA had been reverse transcribed. Using immunoSEQ multiplex PCR, the repertoire was profiled, and TCRdb retains in-frame clones only, with some absent. The repertoire holds roughly 450,000 clones, with 11% to 15% as singletons. Specimen: naive CD4+ T cells from blood. Source of these receptors: a man aged 25-45 years in good health.

This clone was detected a few times. J is TRBJ2-7 and V is TRBV13, with 9 bases fitting TRBD2. Germline CDR1 reads PRHDT; CDR2 reads FYEKMQ (reference sequence). The CDR3 is 15 amino acids. The trim removed 0 bases at V and 0 bases at J, leaving 0 bases unmatched. CDR3 sequence (DNA): TGTGCCAGCAGCTTAGGTAGCGGGAGCTCCTACGAGCAGTACGTC. Translation: CASSLGSGSSYEQYV.

This clone was seen a few times. The DNA for the CDR3 is TGTGCCAGCAGCCTCGCGCCCAGGGCTTACGAGCAGTACTTC. Translation: CASSLAPRAYEQYF. This chain joins TRBV7-2 and TRBJ2-7, with D maybe TRBD1 (5 bases). Between the trimmed V and J ends, which lost 5 bases and 4 bases, there was a span of 15 bases. The CDR3 contains 14 residues. The germline gives CDR1 SGHTA, CDR2 FQGNSA.

The V and J genes are TRBV19 and TRBJ2-3; D ambiguous. The CDR3 extends over 13 amino acids. V lost 6 bases to trimming and J lost 0 bases, with 7 bases between them. The germline gives CDR1 LNHDA, CDR2 SQIVND (reference sequence). The CDR3: CASSLPSTDTQYF. The CDR3 coding sequence is TGTGCCAGTAGCCTCCCTAGCACAGATACGCAGTATTTT. Combining the CDR3 with reference TRBV19 and TRBJ2-3 gives the whole variable domain DGGITQSPKYLFRKEGQNVTLSCEQNLNHDAMYWYRQDPGQGLRLIYYSQIVNDFQKGDIAEGYSVSREKKESFPLTVTSAQKNPTAFYLCASSLPSTDTQYFGPGTRLTVL.

The chain is built from TRBV4-3 and TRBJ2-2; TRBD1 matches 9 bases. The CDR3 covers 16 residues. The J segment lost 5 bases and the V segment lost 4 bases, leaving 8 bases of the junction unmatched. Germline V gene data show CDR1 as LGHNA and CDR2 as YSLEER. CDR3 sequence: CASSLTGQGETGELFF. CDR3 sequence (DNA): TGCGCCAGCAGCCTAACGGGACAGGGAGAAACCGGGGAGCTGTTTTTT.

This chain's CDR3 is CASSLVIPTIREQYF. CDR3 nucleotide sequence: TGTGCCAGCAGCTTAGTCATCCCCACGATTCGGGAGCAGTACTTC. The chain uses TRBV13 and TRBJ2-7; no reliable D call. CDR1 is PRHDT and CDR2 is FYEKMQ in the germline V gene (reference sequence). The CDR3 has 15 amino acids. V was pared by 1 base and J by 7 bases, with 17 bases between. Combining the CDR3 with reference TRBV13 and TRBJ2-7 gives the whole variable domain AAGVIQSPRHLIKEKRETATLKCYPIPRHDTVYWYQQGPGQDPQFLISFYEKMQSDKGSIPDRFSAQQFSDYHSELNMSSLELGDSALYFCASSLVIPTIREQYFGPGTRLTVT.

The table lists this clone with a few counts. This chain uses TRBV30 with TRBJ2-4; D perhaps matches TRBD2 (5 bases). Trimming shortened V by 0 bases and J by 0 bases, and 9 bases separated the two germline ends. The CDR3 covers 15 residues. Germline V gene sequence: CDR1 GTSNPN, CDR2 SVGIG (reference sequence). For the CDR3, the DNA is TGTGCCTGGAGTGTACTGGCGGGAGCCAAAAACATTCAGTACTTC. Translation gives CAWSVLAGAKNIQYF.

The chain couples TRBV7-2 to TRBJ1-5, with D possibly TRBD1 on 6 matching bases. The V gene lost 3 bases and the J gene lost 11 bases, with 17 bases spanning the gap. The CDR3 has 14 residues. Germline V gene lookup returns CDR1 SGHTA and CDR2 FQGNSA. The CDR3 spells CASSLDSKRGSQHF. CDR3 DNA: TGTGCCAGCAGCTTGGACAGTAAAAGAGGGTCCCAGCATTTT.

V gene TRBV9 combines with J gene TRBJ2-3; 10 nucleotides line up with TRBD1. Unmatched junction bases numbered 3, after V lost 4 bases and J lost 4 bases. Germline V gene lookup returns CDR1 SGDLS and CDR2 YYNGEE. The length of the CDR3 is 14 residues. The CDR3 here is CASSLGQGADTQYF. DNA for the CDR3: TGTGCCAGCAGCTTAGGACAGGGGGCAGATACGCAGTATTTT.

The V call is TRBV6-5, the J call TRBJ1-5, with 10 bases identical to TRBD1. V trimming: 5 bases; J trimming: 7 bases; junction bases outside the gene matches: 8. This CDR3 has 15 residues. The germline gives CDR1 MNHEY, CDR2 SVGAGI. The CDR3 loop is CASSQQTGGGQPQHF. CDR3 DNA: TGTGCCAGCAGTCAACAGACAGGGGGCGGACAGCCCCAGCATTTT.

This clone has more than one count but fewer than ten. The chain uses TRBV7-2 and TRBJ1-4, with D perhaps matching TRBD1 (5 bases). CDR1 is SGHTA and CDR2 is FQGNSA in the germline V gene. V lost 5 bases, J lost 3 bases, and 16 bases lay in between. The CDR3 has 16 residues. The CDR3 loop is CASSRTRGRANEKLFF. CDR3 bases: TGTGCCAGCAGCCGCACAAGGGGCCGGGCTAATGAAAAACTGTTTTTT. Complete variable domain (other parts from reference TRBV7-2 and TRBJ1-4): GAGVSQSPSNKVTEKGKDVELRCDPISGHTALYWYRQSLGQGLEFLIYFQGNSAPDKSGLPSDRFSAERTGGSVSTLTIQRTQQEDSAVYLCASSRTRGRANEKLFFGSGTQLSVL.

The CDR3 region is CASIIGLHQETQYF. Here the CDR3 DNA reads TGTGCCAGCATTATCGGACTCCATCAAGAGACCCAGTACTTC. The rearrangement joins TRBV25-1 to TRBJ2-5; D is perhaps TRBD2 (5 bases). The CDR3 sequence is 14 residues long. CDR1 MGHDK and CDR2 SYGVNS come from the germline V gene. Trimming shortened V by 7 bases and J by 2 bases, and 14 bases separated the two germline ends.

This clone has only a few counts. The J gene is TRBJ2-3, the V gene TRBV20-1; unclear D gene. V gave up 3 bases and J gave up 1 base, with 2 bases separating them. CDR3 size: 11 residues. Germline V gene data show CDR1 as DFQATT and CDR2 as SNEGSKA (reference sequence). CDR3 DNA sequence: TGCAGTGCTAGCGGCACAGATACGCAGTATTTT. Amino acids: CSASGTDTQYF.

CDR3 DNA: TGTGCCAGCAGCGTAGCAAGGACAGGGAATGGCTACACCTTC. Translated, it gives CASSVARTGNGYTF. This chain links TRBV9 with TRBJ1-2, with 8 bases identical to TRBD1. CDR1 and CDR2 (germline): SGDLS, YYNGEE. V lost 0 bases, J lost 6 bases, and 4 bases stayed unmatched. The CDR3 sequence is 14 residues long. The whole variable domain, filled in from reference TRBV9 and TRBJ1-2, reads DSGVTQTPKHLITATGQRVTLRCSPRSGDLSVYWYQQSLDQGLQFLIQYYNGEERAKGNILERFSAQQFPDLHSELNLSSLELGDSALYFCASSVARTGNGYTFGSGTRLTVV.

In this sample, this clone turned up a few times. The chain has TRBV5-1 and TRBJ2-1, with 12 bases matching TRBD2. CDR1 SGHRS and CDR2 YFSETQ come from the germline V gene. This CDR3 has 15 amino acids. The junction had 4 bases not matched to a gene; V was cut back by 5 bases and J by 4 bases. The CDR3 DNA is TGCGCCAGCAGGAAGACTAGCGGGGGTTACAATGAGCAGTTCTTC. Amino acids: CASRKTSGGYNEQFF.

This clone has just a few counts. This chain connects TRBV7-2 to TRBJ2-5; no clear D. The germline V gene has CDR1 SGHTA and CDR2 FQGNSA. The V and J ends lost 0 bases and 3 bases respectively, with 8 bases between them. The CDR3 length is 14 residues. CDR3 protein: CASSLALSEETQYF. For the CDR3, the DNA is TGTGCCAGCAGCTTAGCGCTCTCCGAAGAGACCCAGTACTTC.

The chain couples TRBV7-9 to TRBJ1-1; TRBD1 might be the D (6 bases). Looked up from germline, CDR1 is SEHNR and CDR2 is FQNEAQ (reference sequence). Trimming cost V 8 bases and J 6 bases, with 22 bases left between them. There are 15 residues in the CDR3. In DNA form, the CDR3 reads TGTGCCAGCCTGAGAGCAGGGGAGAAAACCTCTGAAGCTTTCTTT. Translating it yields CASLRAGEKTSEAFF.

The chain employs TRBV14 and TRBJ1-1, with a tentative D call TRBD1 (5 bases). CDR3 length: 14 residues. Germline V gene sequence: CDR1 SGHDN, CDR2 FVKESK. V was shortened by 4 bases and J by 2 bases, with 11 bases between the two germline ends. The CDR3 region has the DNA TGTGCCAGCAGCCGAGGCGGGGGAAACACTGAAGCTTTCTTT. This codes for CASSRGGGNTEAFF.

Concerning this clone: The sample has other DNA sequences that encode this CDR3 too. The chain is built from TRBV9 and TRBJ2-1, with 11 positions matching TRBD2. Germline assignment: CDR1 SGDLS and CDR2 YYNGEE. This CDR3 spans 15 amino acids. The V segment lost 2 bases and the J segment 4 bases; nucleotides outside the gene matches: 2. CDR3 residues: CASSVRTSGYNEQFF. CDR3 in DNA: TGTGCCAGCAGCGTGAGGACTAGCGGGTACAATGAGCAGTTCTTC.

This clone appeared a few times. The chain joins TRBV7-3 to TRBJ2-1; a possible D gene is TRBD1 (6 bases). Per the germline V gene, CDR1 is SGHTA and CDR2 is FQGTGA. V was cut by 3 bases and J by 2 bases, with 11 bases left in between. CDR3 length: 15 amino acids. The CDR3 bases are TGTGCCAGCAGCTTTACCCGACAGGCCTACAATGAGCAGTTCTTC. Residues: CASSFTRQAYNEQFF.

This chain links TRBV5-1 with TRBJ2-7; a weak D match, TRBD1 (6 bases). Deletions cut 4 bases from V and 5 bases from J, with 16 bases between. Germline CDR1 and CDR2: SGHRS and YFSETQ. This CDR3 contains 14 residues. In nucleotides, the CDR3 is TGCGCCAGCAGCGGGGGCACAGGGCTCCACGAGCAGTACTTC. This gives the protein CASSGGTGLHEQYF.

The chain carries TRBV29-1 and TRBJ1-2; D is ambiguous. V dropped 4 bases and J dropped 6 bases, with 9 bases sitting between them. In germline, CDR1 is SQVTM, CDR2 ANQGSEA. The CDR3 is 11 residues long. The CDR3 bases are TGCAGCGTTGGGCAGGCTAATGGCTACACCTTC. Protein sequence: CSVGQANGYTF.

The chain combines TRBV25-1 with TRBJ1-6, with D possibly TRBD1 on 5 matching bases. Germline CDR1 reads MGHDK; CDR2 reads SYGVNS. The CDR3 length is 13 residues. V lost 1 base, J lost 16 bases, and 14 bases lay in between. CDR3 DNA sequence: TGTGCCAGCAGTGAATGGGGCGATGAACTTCTCCACTTT. This gives the protein CASSEWGDELLHF.

CDR3 in DNA: TGTGCCAGCAGCGTAGGACCCATCGACAGGGGAGGCAAAAACATTCAGTACTTC. It specifies CASSVGPIDRGGKNIQYF. The chain carries TRBV9 and TRBJ2-4, with TRBD1 identical over 8 bases. Germline trimming cut 0 bases from V and 3 bases from J; bases unmatched to any gene: 11. The CDR3 runs 18 residues. The germline CDR1 and CDR2 sequences are SGDLS and YYNGEE.

The chain joins TRBV7-9 to TRBJ2-7, with D maybe TRBD2 (5 bases). The CDR3 covers 12 residues. Trimming stripped 5 bases from V and 6 bases from J, with 11 bases between. CDR1 and CDR2 (germline): SEHNR, FQNEAQ (reference sequence). CDR3 loop: CASSPHAGEQYV. CDR3 DNA: TGTGCCAGCAGCCCCCATGCGGGCGAGCAGTACGTC.

The gene calls are TRBV9 and TRBJ2-2, with unresolved D. This CDR3 has 13 residues. Germline V gene sequence: CDR1 SGDLS, CDR2 YYNGEE. V shed 2 bases and J shed 7 bases, with 9 bases lying between them. CDR3 in amino acids: CASSVRTYGELFF. The CDR3 DNA is TGTGCCAGCAGCGTCCGAACTTACGGGGAGCTGTTTTTT.

This clone was counted only a few times. The CDR3 here is CASSGLGLAGTYNEQFF. As DNA, the CDR3 is TGTGCCAGCAGTGGCCTAGGACTAGCGGGAACCTACAATGAGCAGTTCTTC. This chain links TRBV25-1 with TRBJ2-1; 12 bases are a match to TRBD2. V lost 4 bases and J lost 2; bases outside the gene matches: 6. The CDR3 runs 17 residues. Germline values: CDR1 MGHDK, CDR2 SYGVNS.

The J gene is TRBJ2-2, the V gene TRBV6-5; tentatively, D is TRBD1 (6 bases). Trimming stripped 7 bases from V and 6 bases from J, with 12 bases between. Germline CDR1 is MNHEY and CDR2 is SVGAGI. The CDR3 loop spans 13 amino acids. This chain's CDR3 is CASTATGPGELFF. Written as DNA, the CDR3 is TGTGCCAGCACCGCCACAGGGCCCGGGGAGCTGTTTTTT.

This clone was seen only a few times. As DNA, the CDR3 is TGTGCCAGCAGCGTCGCGACTAGCGGGGGGGTACAAGAGACCCAGTACTTC. As protein: CASSVATSGGVQETQYF. This sequence joins TRBV9 and TRBJ2-5, with TRBD2 matching over 14 bases. The CDR3 runs 17 residues. The germline V gene encodes CDR1 SGDLS and CDR2 YYNGEE. After removal of 2 bases from V and 2 bases from J, the junction contained 5 bases not matched to a gene. Based on the CDR3 plus reference TRBV9 and TRBJ2-5, the full variable domain is DSGVTQTPKHLITATGQRVTLRCSPRSGDLSVYWYQQSLDQGLQFLIQYYNGEERAKGNILERFSAQQFPDLHSELNLSSLELGDSALYFCASSVATSGGVQETQYFGPGTRLLVL.

In this sample, this clone turned up a few times. This chain joins TRBV2 and TRBJ2-3; 11 nucleotides line up with TRBD2. CDR1 and CDR2 (germline): SNHLY, FYNNEI. Trimming cost V 5 bases and J 2 bases; bases outside gene matches: 3. The CDR3 contains 15 residues. The CDR3 DNA is TGTGCCAGCAGTCAACTAGCGGGGGTCACAGATACGCAGTATTTT. It specifies CASSQLAGVTDTQYF. Filled out from reference TRBV2 and TRBJ2-3, the complete variable domain reads EPEVTQTPSHQVTQMGQEVILRCVPISNHLYFYWYRQILGQKVEFLVSFYNNEISEKSEIFDDQFSVERPDGSNFTLKIRSTKLEDSAMYFCASSQLAGVTDTQYFGPGTRLTVL.